This T cell receptor beta chain emerged from a study of CD8+CD57+ T cells in acquired aplastic anemia (dated by TCRdb to the late 2010s). At the level of the whole study: Extracted DNA from sorted CD4+ and CD8+ cells averaged approximately 3 ug, ranging from about 0.18 to 27.4 ug. A CD8+CD57+ expansion meant a frequency higher than the mean frequency seen in healthy subjects.

Overall study outcomes, separate from this receptor: Twenty-nine CD8+ CDR3 sequences were found in both patients and controls but appeared to be highly expressed in patients and within the immunodominant clones of the patients. Between patients and healthy controls, no significant difference in CD8+ Simpson's diversity was found (P=0.060).

Genomic DNA served as template for TCR beta VDJ combination and CDR3 sequence profiling. An Illumina HiSeq 2000 was used for TCR repertoire sequencing. The original pipeline was this. Repertoire assessment relied on Simpson's diversity index, CDR3 size and DJ length profiles, and TRBV/TRBJ rearrangement plots. The most abundant DNA sequence in the deep sequencing data was taken as the immunodominant clone. CDR3 amino acid sequences were checked for sharing between subjects and were compared against published repertoires and the VDJdb database. Using fastp trimming at Q25 and MiXCR clonotype assembly, TCRdb reanalyzed the public sequencing data and kept in-frame beta chains. Rows are combined by CDR3 protein, so each entry shows the most common genes and DNA. The V and J calls and clone size are TCRdb's, not the authors'. The sample table shows 250,000 to 300,000 distinct CDR3 sequences, and under 65% are seen once. The ten largest make up roughly 1.2% of the sample.

Patients chosen for sequencing had shown expansion of CD8+CD57+ cells by flow cytometry. All patients had severe acquired aplastic anemia diagnosed by International Study of Aplastic Anemia and Agranulocytosis and Camitta criteria. Patients had received no therapy at the time of blood sampling. The study deep-sequenced TCR repertoires of sorted CD4+ and CD8+ blood T cells from severe aplastic anemia patients and healthy subjects. In the USA, patient enrollment took place under clinicaltrials.gov protocols 00001620, 01623167, 00001397, 00071045, 00081523 and 00961064. Ficoll-Paque density gradient centrifugation was used to isolate peripheral blood mononuclear cells. Before DNA extraction, CD4+ and CD8+ T cells were sorted by FACS or by magnetic beads. Per the germline V gene, SGHVS is the CDR1 and FQNEAQ is the CDR2. The germline V end is reduced by 0 bases and the J end by 6 bases; junction bases left unmatched: 8. The CDR3 measures 16 amino acids from cysteine to phenylalanine. Only the CDR3 portion is preserved as DNA: 48 bases, with reading frame beginning at the first base.

This clonotype was recorded a few times. This receptor's antigen is unknown. No base-level quality is on record; no much larger clone is a single base apart. Sequencing was performed on sorted CD4+, CD8+, or CD8+CD57+ T cells (not recorded which) from PBMCs. Recombination connected TRBV7-8 to TRBJ1-2, and 9 junctional nucleotides match TRBD1. The source is a human donor with aplastic anemia. The nucleotide sequence reads as follows: TGTGCCAGCAGCTTAGCCTATACCGGGACAGGGAATGGCTACACCTTC. Its translation reads: CASSLAYTGTGNGYTF.